This TCR beta chain was identified in a study of cytomegalovirus exposure and HLA in healthy donors. Study-level background: Unique TCRs from HLA-typed donors, some 85 million of them, were held in an early data release. Falling in the Caucasian-associated ancestry cluster were 81% of a few hundred genotyped donors.

The study ran its PCR with 60 Vbeta and 13 Jbeta primers. Here immunoSEQ multiplex PCR was the method, and the copy in TCRdb shows in-frame clones only, minus some. The sample table includes over 30,000 clones. In regard to this clone: The antigen is not known.

Study observations and caveats: It was in a later analysis that TCR association rates were seen to vary by HLA locus, highest for DRB1 and lowest for HLA-C. There were 150 or so TCR beta chains listed as cytomegalovirus-associated.

CDR1 is GTSNPN, CDR2 SVGIG, per germline (reference sequence). This CDR3 contains 14 residues. V lost 7 bases and J lost 4, with 18 bases in between. Sequenced input: PBMCs. The TCR originated in a woman in her forties in good health and CMV-seropositive. This rearrangement joins TRBV30 to TRBJ2-3; perhaps TRBD2 as D (5 bases). The CDR3 bases are TGTGCCTTAAGAAGCGGCCCTGGGGCAGATACGCAGTATTTT. The encoded protein is CALRSGPGADTQYF.